This T cell receptor beta chain was sequenced during a study of blood T cell repertoires in COVID-19. Study-wide background: Material from acute and convalescent COVID-19 was sourced from the United States, Italy and Spain. Sample material is recorded as cDNA or gDNA derived from T cells, B-cell-depleted T cells, or PBMCs.

Authors' methods: From reference gene primer amplification, estimates of nucleated cell counts were derived. Assay used: immunoSEQ multiplex PCR; TCRdb lists only in-frame clones, some missing. V and J calls and clone size are those listed in that table; D and trimming were worked out from the DNA. The top ten clones hold around 3.9% of a sample with approximately 300,000 clones, 85% of them seen once. V shed 6 bases, J shed 4 bases, and the junction held 11 bases outside the gene matches. Germline CDR1 is SNHLY and CDR2 is FYNNEI. The CDR3 covers 16 residues. Sequencing was done on a sample of peripheral blood. This clonotype was obtained from a woman between 50 and 59 years old with active or convalescent COVID-19. This rearrangement joins TRBV2 to TRBJ2-3; 9 bases align to TRBD1. The CDR3 loop is CASRENRGRGADTQYF. CDR3 bases: TGTGCCAGCAGGGAGAACAGGGGGCGCGGGGCAGATACGCAGTATTTT.